The entry that follows covers one T cell receptor (beta chain) sequence. Its cognate antigen is unknown. The entry originates in a study of cytomegalovirus exposure and HLA in healthy donors. PCR was performed using 60 Vbeta and 13 Jbeta primers. TCRdb keeps only in-frame clones here, not all; method: immunoSEQ multiplex PCR. The sample includes some 150,000 clones, around 86% of them seen just once. Germline CDR1 and CDR2: LGHNA and YNFKEQ. V was trimmed by 0 bases and J by 9 bases, leaving 12 bases between them. There are 14 residues in the CDR3. Whole-study results and caveats: In a later analysis, compared with equally common non-associated chains, HLA-associated beta chains were more expanded. Approximately 160 TCR beta chains were listed as cytomegalovirus-associated. A later analysis linked a missense variant in DCLRE1C to the trimming of TCR beta V and J genes.

The chain is built from TRBV4-2 and TRBJ2-4; TRBD1 is a possible D gene (6 bases). The receptor's source is a female donor in good health and CMV-seronegative. The specimen was PBMCs. This CDR3 is CASSQDRQGSIQYF. CDR3 coding DNA: TGTGCCAGCAGCCAAGATCGGCAGGGGAGCATTCAGTACTTC.